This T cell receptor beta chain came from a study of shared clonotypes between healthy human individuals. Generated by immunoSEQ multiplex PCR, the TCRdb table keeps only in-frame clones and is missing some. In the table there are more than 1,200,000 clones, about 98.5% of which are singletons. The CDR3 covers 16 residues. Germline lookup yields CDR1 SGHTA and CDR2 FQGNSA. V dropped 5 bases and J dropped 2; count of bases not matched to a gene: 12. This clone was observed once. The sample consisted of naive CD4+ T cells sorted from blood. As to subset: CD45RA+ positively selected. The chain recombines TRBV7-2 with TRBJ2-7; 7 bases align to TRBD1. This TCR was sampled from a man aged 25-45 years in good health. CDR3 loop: CASSRTRQGGPYEQYF. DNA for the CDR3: TGTGCCAGCAGCCGCACTCGACAGGGTGGTCCCTACGAGCAGTACTTC.